The rows below give T cell receptor beta chains drawn from one sample of a study of T-cell reconstitution after alpha-beta-depleted transplantation in children. TCRdb called the PCR reads again in MiXCR, with one record for every CDR3 protein. The sample consists of 200,000 to 300,000 distinct CDR3 sequences, around 13% of them appearing once. Sequencing used PBMCs from the stem cell graft donor, obtained from the stem cell graft. Source of these receptors: a human donor who donated a stem cell graft to a child with acute lymphoblastic leukemia. CDR3s include the opening cysteine and the closing phenylalanine or tryptophan. D genes are given only for firm matches. Clone size is not always given. Where it is, it says once, few, many or a class for expanded clones.

v_gene	abundance	j_gene	d_gene	CDR3nt	CDR3aa
TRBV28	many	TRBJ1-6	NA	TGTGCCAGCAGGGACGGGAAACGCGGGATACTAGAGCCCCTCCACTTT	CASRDGKRGILEPLHF
TRBV19	NA	TRBJ2-3	NA	TGTGCCAGTAGTCCGAGTTTGGGCACAGATACGCAGTATTTT	CASSPSLGTDTQYF
TRBV6-5	many	TRBJ2-3	NA	TGTGCCAGCAGTTACAAAGGGGGGGCATCAGATACGCAGTATTTT	CASSYKGGASDTQYF
TRBV7-2	few	TRBJ2-1	NA	TGTGCCAGCAGCTTAGAGGCAGACCCTTCCTACAATGAGCAGTTCTTC	CASSLEADPSYNEQFF
TRBV29-1	many	TRBJ2-1	TRBD2	TGCAGCGTTGAAGTCCCCATATCTAGCGGGAGGGGGTACAATGAGCAGTTCTTC	CSVEVPISSGRGYNEQFF
TRBV15	many	TRBJ2-1	TRBD2	TGTGCCACCAGCAAGGATAGCGGGGCGGATGAGCAGTTCTTC	CATSKDSGADEQFF
TRBV20-1	few	TRBJ2-1	TRBD1	TGCAGTGCTAGAGATTACGCAGGGGGAAGATACAATGAGCAGTTCTTC	CSARDYAGGRYNEQFF
TRBV5-1	many	TRBJ2-5	NA	TGCGCCAGCAGCCGGGACTTTCAAGAGACCCAGTACTTC	CASSRDFQETQYF
TRBV29-1	many	TRBJ2-5	TRBD1	TGCAGCGTCTACAGGGGGGAGACCCAGTACTTC	CSVYRGETQYF
TRBV12-3/TRBV12-4	NA	TRBJ2-1	NA	TGTGCCAGCAGTGTCATGGGCGCGAATGAGCAGTTCTTC	CASSVMGANEQFF
TRBV11-3	many	TRBJ2-1	NA	TGTGCCAGCAGCCCAGATTCGGGACTCTTATCCAATGAGCAGTTCTTC	CASSPDSGLLSNEQFF
TRBV20-1	many	TRBJ1-2	NA	TGCAGTGCTAGTCCGGGGGTCGGGAATGGCTACACCTTC	CSASPGVGNGYTF
TRBV11-2	NA	TRBJ2-5	NA	TGTGCCAGCAGCCCCACGCTTGGGCCCAGCGGAGAGACCCAGTACTTC	CASSPTLGPSGETQYF
TRBV9	many	TRBJ2-7	NA	TGTGCCAGCAGCGTAGGTCTATCCGCCTACGAGCAGTACTTC	CASSVGLSAYEQYF
TRBV29-1	few	TRBJ2-3	TRBD1	TGCAGCGATCAACAGGGGGAGAGTACGCAGTATTTT	CSDQQGESTQYF
TRBV12-3/TRBV12-4	many	TRBJ2-3	NA	TGTGCCAGCAGTTTAGGACTCCCGGTAGATACGCAGTATTTT	CASSLGLPVDTQYF
TRBV20-1	many	TRBJ1-2	NA	TGCAGTGCTAGATCTAGGACGCCCGAGGGAGGCTACACCTTC	CSARSRTPEGGYTF
TRBV28	many	TRBJ2-3	NA	TGTGCCAGCAGTTCGGGACTTCTGGAGGAGGATACGCAGTATTTT	CASSSGLLEEDTQYF
TRBV28	many	TRBJ2-6	NA	TGTGCCAGCAGTTTGGGGACGTTAACCTCTGGGGCCAACGTCCTGACTTTC	CASSLGTLTSGANVLTF
TRBV6-5	many	TRBJ2-7	TRBD2	TGTGCCAGCAGTTACTCCGTACTAGCGACCTACGAGCAGTACTTC	CASSYSVLATYEQYF
TRBV4-3	many	TRBJ2-7	NA	TGCGCCAGCAGCCAAGGGTTCGCAGGGTCCTACGAGCAGTACTTC	CASSQGFAGSYEQYF
TRBV4-3	NA	TRBJ1-2	NA	TGCGCCAGCAGCCAAGGTTCGGGGGCGAACTATGGCTACACCTTC	CASSQGSGANYGYTF
TRBV4-3	many	TRBJ1-5	NA	TGCGCCAGCAGCCAAGAATCAGATTTTCAGCCCCAGCATTTT	CASSQESDFQPQHF
TRBV5-1	many	TRBJ1-1	NA	TGCGCCAGCAGCCCCGAGACAGGCGGGACTGAAGCTTTCTTT	CASSPETGGTEAFF
TRBV6-5	few	TRBJ1-2	NA	TGTGCCAGCAGTTACCGCGCTCTTACATGGAGCTTC	CASSYRALTWSF
TRBV9	many	TRBJ2-7	TRBD1	TGTGCCAGCAGCGAGGGGACAGGGATCTACGAGCAGTACTTC	CASSEGTGIYEQYF
TRBV30	NA	TRBJ1-1	NA	TGTGCCTGGAGCGGGGGGAGGGCTAATGCTTTCTTT	CAWSGGRANAFF
TRBV7-9	many	TRBJ2-5	TRBD2	TGTGCCAGCACGGATGGGGAGGGAGAGACCCAGTACTTC	CASTDGEGETQYF
TRBV4-2	many	TRBJ2-3	NA	TGTGCCAGCAGCCCAGCGCGGGGCCTCGATACGCAGTATTTT	CASSPARGLDTQYF
TRBV5-1	many	TRBJ2-3	NA	TGCGCCAGCAGCTCCAGGGGCTTTATGCAGTATTTT	CASSSRGFMQYF
TRBV5-1	many	TRBJ2-5	NA	TGCGCCAGCAGTCTTTTTACCGGGACACCGACTAAAGAGACCCAGTACTTC	CASSLFTGTPTKETQYF
TRBV6-2/TRBV6-3	few	TRBJ1-5	NA	TGTGCCAGCAGTTACACCCGGACAGCCTCCAATCAGCCCCAGCATTTT	CASSYTRTASNQPQHF
TRBV25-1	many	TRBJ2-7	TRBD2	TGTGCCAGCAGTGAATGGGGAGGGATCGACGAGCAGTACTTC	CASSEWGGIDEQYF
TRBV29-1	many	TRBJ2-1	TRBD1	TGCAGCGTTGAAGGGACAGGGGTGACCTACAATGAGCAGTTCTTC	CSVEGTGVTYNEQFF
TRBV6-6	many	TRBJ2-2	NA	TGTGCCAGCAGTTACCAGGGCGGGGAGCTGTTTTTT	CASSYQGGELFF
TRBV9	many	TRBJ2-1	NA	TGTGCCAGCAGCCCCCTCGGGTCGTACAATGAGCAGTTCTTC	CASSPLGSYNEQFF
TRBV6-2/TRBV6-3	NA	TRBJ1-5	NA	TGTGCCAGCAGCGACTGGGGGCGGCCCCAGCATTTT	CASSDWGRPQHF
TRBV20-1	NA	TRBJ2-7	TRBD2	TGCAGTGCCGTCGGGGGGGGGCTCTACGAGCAGTACTTC	CSAVGGGLYEQYF
TRBV13	NA	TRBJ2-7	NA	TGTGCCAGCAGCCCGTCGGCTGACGGGGCGCAATCCTACGAGCAGTACTTC	CASSPSADGAQSYEQYF
TRBV9	many	TRBJ1-1	TRBD1	TGTGCCAGCAGGGGGACAGGATTTGAAGCTTTCTTT	CASRGTGFEAFF
TRBV5-1	NA	TRBJ2-1	NA	TGCGCCAGCAGCTCGTCTCAGGGGGCGGGAGGCGCGGGGCAGTTCTTC	CASSSSQGAGGAGQFF
TRBV24-1	many	TRBJ1-2	NA	TGTGCCACCAGTGATCTAGTGAACTATGGCTACACCTTC	CATSDLVNYGYTF
TRBV10-3	many	TRBJ1-1	NA	TGTGCCACCCAGGGGATGGTACCTGAAGCTTTCTTT	CATQGMVPEAFF
TRBV7-7	NA	TRBJ2-2	NA	TGTGCCAGCAGCTTAGCCGGGGACCCGAACACCGGGGAGCTGTTTTTT	CASSLAGDPNTGELFF
TRBV20-1	many	TRBJ2-7	NA	TGCAGTGCTAGACCGGGACACGGGATAACCTACGAGCAGTACTTC	CSARPGHGITYEQYF
TRBV4-2	many	TRBJ1-3	NA	TGTGCCAGCAGCCAAGAAGGCAGGGGCTCTGGAAACACCATATATTTT	CASSQEGRGSGNTIYF
TRBV5-5	many	TRBJ2-1	NA	TGTGCCAGCAGCTCCCTTGGGGGGGCGAACAATGAGCAGTTCTTC	CASSSLGGANNEQFF